Sequencing of this TCR beta chain was carried out in a study of patients and donors after allogeneic stem cell transplantation (dated by TCRdb to the early 2020s). This clonotype was recorded a few times. There is no known antigen for this receptor. No qualities accompany the bases; no much larger clone lies one base away. The CDR3 numbers 14 residues from cysteine through phenylalanine. Kept here is only the CDR3 DNA, which spans 42 bases and is read in frame from base 1. CDR1 and CDR2, looked up from the germline V gene (reference sequence), are SEHNR and FQNEAQ. V was cut back by 10 bases and J by 0 bases, leaving a gap of 13 bases between them. The library came from RT-PCR. The reads were generated on a NextSeq 550. The public sequencing data were trimmed at Q25 with fastp and processed into clonotypes with MiXCR by TCRdb, which kept only in-frame beta chains. For every CDR3 protein sequence, its rows merge into one entry that carries the most common genes and DNA. The sample profile shows 190,000 or so distinct CDR3 sequences; approximately 41% of them were found once. Of the sample, about 30% is held by the ten largest clones.

The sequenced sample was blood, either unsorted or a sorted T cell fraction (not recorded which). The clonotype originates from a human donor who was either an allogeneic HSCT recipient or a stem cell or donor lymphocyte infusion donor (not recorded which). It is not recorded whose cells these are; they may come from a transplant donor. The chain uses TRBV7-9 and TRBJ1-3, with the D segment identity uncertain. DNA sequence: TGTGCCATCCCCAGCTTGAGCTCTGGAAACACCATATATTTT. It specifies CAIPSLSSGNTIYF.